Listed below are T cell receptor beta chains from one sample, sequenced in a study of fetal regulatory T cell absence and autoimmunity. Libraries were prepared by immunoSEQ multiplex PCR; TCRdb keeps only in-frame clonotypes and omits some of them. The table includes approximately 94,000 clones, about two thirds detected once. The sequenced sample was pancreas tissue. Receptors originate from a male donor with IPEX syndrome. The CDR3 runs from the conserved cysteine through the conserved F or W. Fields, in order: V gene, clone size, D gene, J gene, CDR3 protein, CDR3 DNA. D genes are given only for firm matches. Some rows have no size entry. The others give once, few or many, or a class for an expanded clone.

V: TRBV11-3
size: few
D: NA
J: TRBJ2-1
CDR3: CASSLYGVYNEQFF
DNA: TGTGCCAGCAGCTTATACGGGGTCTACAATGAGCAGTTCTTC

V: TRBV30
size: NA
D: NA
J: TRBJ2-7
CDR3: CAWSVTGEQYF
DNA: TGTGCCTGGAGTGTAACGGGCGAGCAGTACTTC

V: TRBV9
size: NA
D: NA
J: TRBJ2-1
CDR3: CASSLTTAGFNEQFF
DNA: TGTGCCAGCAGCCTGACGACGGCGGGATTCAATGAGCAGTTCTTC

V: TRBV5-4
size: medium-sized
D: NA
J: TRBJ2-5
CDR3: CASSQSGVLQETQYF
DNA: TGTGCCAGCAGCCAATCGGGGGTGTTACAAGAGACCCAGTACTTC

V: TRBV30
size: few
D: NA
J: TRBJ1-2
CDR3: CAWSGDNYGYTF
DNA: TGTGCCTGGAGCGGGGACAACTATGGCTACACCTTC

V: TRBV5-4
size: NA
D: NA
J: TRBJ2-2
CDR3: CASSLGLANTGELFF
DNA: TGTGCCAGCAGCTTGGGTCTAGCTAACACCGGGGAGCTGTTTTTT

V: TRBV4-1
size: NA
D: TRBD2
J: TRBJ2-7
CDR3: CASSQGGIAGDSYEQYF
DNA: TGCGCCAGCAGCCAAGGGGGCATAGCGGGGGACTCCTACGAGCAGTACTTC

V: TRBV7-9
size: NA
D: NA
J: TRBJ2-1
CDR3: CASSSQTYNEQFF
DNA: TGTGCCAGCAGCTCCCAGACCTACAATGAGCAGTTCTTC

V: TRBV7-7
size: NA
D: NA
J: TRBJ2-7
CDR3: CASSSVLGPRSCNEQYF
DNA: TGTGCCAGCAGCTCCGTTCTGGGACCGCGATCGTGCAACGAGCAGTACTTC

V: TRBV15
size: NA
D: NA
J: TRBJ2-4
CDR3: CATSRDRGSAKNIQYF
DNA: TGTGCCACCAGCAGAGATCGGGGATCGGCCAAAAACATTCAGTACTTC

V: TRBV4-3
size: few
D: NA
J: TRBJ2-2
CDR3: CASSQDQASGELFF
DNA: TGCGCCAGCAGCCAAGATCAGGCGTCCGGGGAGCTGTTTTTT

V: TRBV7-9
size: NA
D: TRBD2
J: TRBJ2-3
CDR3: CASSLGASGGARDTQYF
DNA: TGTGCCAGCAGCTTAGGGGCGAGCGGGGGGGCCCGGGATACGCAGTATTTT

V: TRBV19
size: NA
D: TRBD1
J: TRBJ2-2
CDR3: CASSIPGQAATGELFF
DNA: TGTGCCAGTAGTATTCCGGGACAGGCGGCCACCGGGGAGCTGTTTTTT

V: TRBV2
size: few
D: NA
J: TRBJ2-7
CDR3: CASKGGLYEQYF
DNA: TGTGCCAGCAAGGGGGGGCTATACGAGCAGTACTTC

V: TRBV29-1
size: NA
D: TRBD2
J: TRBJ2-3
CDR3: CSVEPFTSGLTDTQYF
DNA: TGCAGCGTTGAACCGTTTACTAGCGGACTCACAGATACGCAGTATTTT

V: TRBV21-1
size: NA
D: NA
J: TRBJ2-5
CDR3: CASSKAGETQYF
DNA: TGTGCCAGCAGCAAAGCGGGGGAGACCCAGTACTTC

V: TRBV10-1
size: NA
D: NA
J: TRBJ1-1
CDR3: CASSAGQTMNTEAFF
DNA: TGCGCCAGCAGTGCCGGACAGACAATGAACACTGAAGCTTTCTTT

V: TRBV5-4
size: few
D: NA
J: TRBJ2-3
CDR3: CASSLDSTDTQYF
DNA: TGTGCCAGCAGCTTGGACAGCACAGATACGCAGTATTTT

V: TRBV18
size: NA
D: NA
J: TRBJ2-1
CDR3: CASSPLLAMYNEQFF
DNA: TGTGCCAGCTCACCACTGCTAGCTATGTACAATGAGCAGTTCTTC

V: TRBV7-2
size: NA
D: TRBD1
J: TRBJ1-2
CDR3: CASSTRTGGDYGYTF
DNA: TGTGCCAGCAGCACGCGGACAGGGGGCGACTATGGCTACACCTTC

V: TRBV15
size: NA
D: TRBD1
J: TRBJ1-2
CDR3: CATSRDRYDRGYGYTF
DNA: TGTGCCACCAGCAGAGATCGCTACGACAGGGGGTATGGCTACACCTTC

V: TRBV9
size: few
D: NA
J: TRBJ2-2
CDR3: CASSVGGSGELFF
DNA: TGTGCCAGCAGCGTAGGGGGATCCGGGGAGCTGTTTTTT

V: TRBV7-2
size: NA
D: TRBD1
J: TRBJ1-1
CDR3: CASSSNRGRWGTEAFF
DNA: TGTGCCAGCAGCTCGAACAGGGGGCGATGGGGCACTGAAGCTTTCTTT

V: TRBV6-5
size: NA
D: NA
J: TRBJ1-1
CDR3: CASSYEGRLNTEAFF
DNA: TGTGCCAGCAGTTACGAGGGACGGCTGAACACTGAAGCTTTCTTT

V: TRBV28
size: NA
D: NA
J: TRBJ2-7
CDR3: CASSLEGPPADEQYF
DNA: TGTGCCAGCAGTTTAGAGGGGCCCCCGGCGGACGAGCAGTACTTC

V: TRBV6-5
size: NA
D: NA
J: TRBJ2-2
CDR3: CASSYGLNTGELFF
DNA: TGTGCCAGCAGTTACGGGCTGAACACCGGGGAGCTGTTTTTT

V: TRBV7-6
size: few
D: NA
J: TRBJ1-2
CDR3: CASSRTGSDGYTF
DNA: TGTGCCAGCAGCCGTACGGGGAGCGATGGCTACACCTTC

V: TRBV29-1
size: NA
D: TRBD1
J: TRBJ2-7
CDR3: CSVEGDSSYEQYF
DNA: TGCAGCGTTGAAGGGGACAGCTCCTACGAGCAGTACTTC

V: TRBV6-5
size: NA
D: NA
J: TRBJ2-1
CDR3: CASSHSENEQFF
DNA: TGTGCCAGCAGCCATTCGGAAAATGAGCAGTTCTTC

V: TRBV4-2
size: once
D: NA
J: TRBJ2-6
CDR3: CASSQERRGSGANVLTF
DNA: TGTGCCAGCAGCCAAGAGAGGCGCGGCTCTGGGGCCAACGTCCTGACTTTC

V: TRBV7-9
size: NA
D: TRBD1
J: TRBJ1-2
CDR3: CASGTDNYGYTF
DNA: TGTGCCAGCGGGACAGACAACTATGGCTACACCTTC

V: TRBV7-9
size: NA
D: NA
J: TRBJ1-3
CDR3: CASSLGPGKGGNTIYF
DNA: TGTGCCAGCAGCTTAGGCCCAGGCAAGGGAGGAAACACCATATATTTT

V: TRBV5-1
size: NA
D: NA
J: TRBJ1-6
CDR3: CASSLRTLNSPLHF
DNA: TGCGCCAGCAGCTTGCGTACGTTAAATTCACCCCTCCACTTT

V: TRBV11-2
size: NA
D: NA
J: TRBJ1-2
CDR3: CASSLSIGGHGYTF
DNA: TGTGCCAGCAGCTTATCCATAGGGGGGCATGGCTACACCTTC

V: TRBV2
size: NA
D: NA
J: TRBJ1-1
CDR3: CASSVNGRGEAFF
DNA: TGTGCCAGCAGTGTGAACGGCAGGGGTGAAGCTTTCTTT

V: TRBV7-2
size: NA
D: NA
J: TRBJ2-7
CDR3: CASSLGLREYFYEQYF
DNA: TGTGCCAGCAGCTTAGGGCTACGGGAATACTTCTACGAGCAGTACTTC

V: TRBV5-1
size: few
D: NA
J: TRBJ2-2
CDR3: CASSWQGRRNTGELFF
DNA: TGCGCCAGCAGCTGGCAAGGGCGCCGGAACACCGGGGAGCTGTTTTTT

V: TRBV11-2
size: NA
D: TRBD2
J: TRBJ2-3
CDR3: CASSLGLAGADTQYF
DNA: TGTGCCAGCAGCTTAGGACTAGCGGGAGCAGATACGCAGTATTTT

V: TRBV6-6
size: NA
D: NA
J: TRBJ2-1
CDR3: CASSGSGAAYNEQFF
DNA: TGTGCCAGCAGCGGAAGTGGGGCCGCCTACAATGAGCAGTTCTTC

V: TRBV2
size: NA
D: TRBD2
J: TRBJ2-5
CDR3: CASRAGTSGGHQYF
DNA: TGTGCCAGCAGGGCCGGGACTAGCGGGGGGCACCAGTACTTC

V: TRBV27
size: NA
D: NA
J: TRBJ2-7
CDR3: CASSGLGASYEQYF
DNA: TGTGCCAGCAGTGGGCTAGGGGCATCCTACGAGCAGTACTTC

V: TRBV7-6
size: NA
D: NA
J: TRBJ1-4
CDR3: CASSLNRATNEKLFF
DNA: TGTGCCAGCAGCTTGAACAGGGCAACTAATGAAAAACTGTTTTTT

V: TRBV27
size: NA
D: TRBD2
J: TRBJ2-3
CDR3: CASTMTSGGANTQYF
DNA: TGTGCCAGCACCATGACTAGCGGGGGGGCCAATACGCAGTATTTT